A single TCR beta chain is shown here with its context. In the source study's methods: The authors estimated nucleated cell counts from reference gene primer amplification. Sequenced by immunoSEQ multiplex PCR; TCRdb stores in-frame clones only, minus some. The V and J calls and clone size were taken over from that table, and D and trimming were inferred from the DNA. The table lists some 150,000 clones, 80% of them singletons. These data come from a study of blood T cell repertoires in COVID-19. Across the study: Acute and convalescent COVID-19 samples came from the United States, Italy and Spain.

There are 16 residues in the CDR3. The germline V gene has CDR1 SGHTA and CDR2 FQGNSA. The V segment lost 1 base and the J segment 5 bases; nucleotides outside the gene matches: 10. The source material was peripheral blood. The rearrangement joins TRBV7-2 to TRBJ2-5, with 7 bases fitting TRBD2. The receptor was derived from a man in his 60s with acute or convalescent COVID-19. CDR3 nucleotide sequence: TGTGCCAGCAGCTTAGTAGCGGGCCCCGCGGGGGAGACCCAGTACTTC. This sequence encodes CASSLVAGPAGETQYF.